This entry is about one T cell receptor (beta chain). This sample was included in a study of shared clonotypes between healthy human individuals. For unsorted PBMC, approximately 300 ng DNA per replicate equaled tens of thousands of T cell genomes. TCRdb keeps only in-frame clones here, not all; method: immunoSEQ multiplex PCR. The sample lists about 490,000 clones; roughly 85% were seen once. J was trimmed by 8 bases and V by 3 bases; bases with no gene match: 3. Germline CDR1 is LNHDA and CDR2 is SQIVND (reference sequence). CDR3 size: 12 residues. The donors, healthy adults who were HIV-negative, had experienced no recent acute infections or vaccinations.

V gene TRBV19 combines with J gene TRBJ1-2; 7 bases are a match to TRBD1. The sequence came from a woman aged 40-49 years in good health. Some clones in this sample may be carry-over from other donors' samples. The sample taken for sequencing was PBMCs. CDR3 loop: CASSIQGDGYTF. The CDR3 DNA reads TGTGCCAGTAGTATCCAGGGGGACGGCTACACCTTC.